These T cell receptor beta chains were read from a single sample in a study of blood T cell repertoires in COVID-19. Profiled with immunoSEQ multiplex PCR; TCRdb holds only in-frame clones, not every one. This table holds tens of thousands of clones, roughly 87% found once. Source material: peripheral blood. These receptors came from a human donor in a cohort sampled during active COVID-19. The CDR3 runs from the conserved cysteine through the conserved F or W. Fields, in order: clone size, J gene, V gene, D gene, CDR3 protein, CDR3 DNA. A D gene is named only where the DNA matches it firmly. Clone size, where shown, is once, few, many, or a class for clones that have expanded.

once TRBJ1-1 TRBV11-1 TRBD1 CASSDSVLMTGRRAFF TGTGCCAGCAGCGACTCGGTCTTAATGACAGGGAGAAGGGCTTTCTTT
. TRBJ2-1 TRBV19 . CASSPRLGVLEQFF TGTGCCAGTAGTCCGCGGCTGGGAGTTCTTGAGCAGTTCTTC
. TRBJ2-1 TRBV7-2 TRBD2 CARERGWYNEQFF TGTGCCAGGGAGCGGGGGTGGTACAATGAGCAGTTCTTC
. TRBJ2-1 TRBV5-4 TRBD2 CASSLGLAGTSYNEQFF TGTGCCAGCAGCTTGGGACTAGCGGGGACCTCCTACAATGAGCAGTTCTTC
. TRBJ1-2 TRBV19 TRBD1 CASQTGTGDYGYTF TGTGCCAGCCAGACCGGGACAGGAGACTATGGCTACACCTTC
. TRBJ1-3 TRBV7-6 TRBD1 CASSLASGTGSSGNTIYF TGTGCCAGCAGCTTAGCCTCTGGGACAGGGAGCTCTGGAAACACCATATATTTT
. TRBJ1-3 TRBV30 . CAWKKPGNTIYF TGTGCCTGGAAAAAGCCTGGAAACACCATATATTTT
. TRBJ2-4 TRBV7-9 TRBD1 CASSTLGTGENIQYF TGTGCCAGCAGTACCTTGGGGACAGGGGAAAACATTCAGTACTTC
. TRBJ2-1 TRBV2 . CASTPLRFRDNNEQFF TGTGCCAGCACACCCCTCCGGTTTCGAGACAACAATGAGCAGTTCTTC
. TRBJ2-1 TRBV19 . CASSSATGGRSYNEQFF TGTGCCAGTAGTAGCGCGACCGGGGGGCGTTCCTACAATGAGCAGTTCTTC
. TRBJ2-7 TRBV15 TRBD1 CATSRGQNYEQYF TGTGCCACCAGCAGGGGACAGAACTACGAGCAGTACTTC
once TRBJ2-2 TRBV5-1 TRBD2 CASSPLTSGTGELFF TGCGCCAGCAGCCCCTTGACTAGCGGAACCGGGGAGCTGTTTTTT
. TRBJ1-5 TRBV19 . CASRELDSNQPQHF TGTGCCAGTCGAGAACTAGATAGCAATCAGCCCCAGCATTTT
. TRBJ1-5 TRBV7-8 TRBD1 CASSLGTGGNQPQHF TGTGCCAGCAGCCTAGGGACAGGGGGCAATCAGCCCCAGCATTTT
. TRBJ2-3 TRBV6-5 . CASISISRGDTQYF TGTGCCAGCATTTCCATCTCACGAGGGGATACGCAGTATTTT
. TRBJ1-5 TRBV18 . CASSQQGPPQHF TGTGCCAGCTCACAACAGGGTCCGCCCCAGCATTTT
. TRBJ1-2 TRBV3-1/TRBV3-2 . CASSQSQGNYGYTF TGTGCCAGCAGCCAATCCCAGGGGAACTATGGCTACACCTTC
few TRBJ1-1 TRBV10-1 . CASSDRGRGSAFF TGCGCCAGCAGTGATCGAGGCCGTGGGTCTGCTTTCTTT
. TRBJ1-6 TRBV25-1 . CASSETGNSPLHF TGTGCCAGCAGTGAAACAGGGAATTCACCCCTCCACTTT
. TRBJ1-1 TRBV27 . CASSRRAEKAFF TGTGCCAGCAGTAGGAGGGCCGAAAAAGCTTTCTTT
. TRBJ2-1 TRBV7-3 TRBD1 CASSGQGSAYNEQFF TGTGCCAGCAGCGGACAGGGAAGCGCCTACAATGAGCAGTTCTTC
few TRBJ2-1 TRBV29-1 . CSAELATYNEQFF TGCAGCGCCGAACTAGCCACCTACAATGAGCAGTTCTTC